This T cell receptor beta chain appears in the sequencing data of a study of a mutant IDH1 vaccine in newly diagnosed glioma. Findings of the study overall: It seemed that pseudoprogression was not linked to changes in the top peripheral T cell clonotypes.

Time point specified: week 5, during vaccination. The study gave 300 ug of mutant IDH1 20-mer peptide per vaccine dose, with topical imiquimod. Each of the donors came in with new WHO grade 3 or 4 astrocytomas that were IDH1-mutant and ATRX-lost. Profiling relied on immunoSEQ multiplex PCR, and the TCRdb table lists in-frame clones only, not all of them. The data contain nearly 30,000 clones, roughly 87% of them singletons. This clone showed up just a few times. The antigen remains unidentified. The CDR3 runs to 14 residues. V was trimmed by 0 bases and J by 9 bases, leaving 9 bases between them. The germline gives CDR1 MNHNS, CDR2 SASEGT.

The sequence derives from a middle-aged woman with glioma. Some clones in this sample may be carry-over from other donors' samples. V usage is TRBV6-1 and J usage is TRBJ1-6; D unclear. This specimen consisted of peripheral blood mononuclear cells (PBMCs), obtained from a glioma patient whose treatment included an IDH1 peptide vaccine. The DNA of the CDR3 is TGTGCCAGCAGTGAAGCGCCTAGGCGTTCACCCCTCCACTTT. Translation: CASSEAPRRSPLHF.